These 14 T cell receptor beta chains were all obtained from the same sample, sequenced in a study of T cell responses to AZD1222 COVID-19 vaccine. TCRdb's copy holds only in-frame clones and misses some; the assay was immunoSEQ multiplex PCR. Of around 150,000 clones listed, around nine tenths are singletons. The sequencing used peripheral blood, collected 28 days after the second AZD1222 dose. These TCRs come from an adult who received the AZD1222 COVID-19 vaccine.

The V and J genes are TRBV7-6 and TRBJ1-6; D uncertain. Germline V gives CDR1 SGHVS, CDR2 FNYEAQ. The CDR3 covers 16 residues. Between the trimmed V and J ends, which lost 1 base and 4 bases, there was a span of 11 bases. The CDR3 bases are TGTGCCAGCAGCTTAGTGGCTACCGGGTATAATTCACCCCTCCACTTT. It encodes CASSLVATGYNSPLHF.

This sequence joins TRBV6-5 and TRBJ1-3, with a weak D call TRBD1 (6 bases). The CDR3 covers 14 residues. The V gene's germline CDR1 is MNHEY and CDR2 SVGAGI. V was shortened by 6 bases and J by 4 bases, with 13 bases between the two germline ends. The CDR3 region has the DNA TGTGCCAGCAGCTATGGGGGCTCCGGAAACACCATATATTTT. Residues: CASSYGGSGNTIYF.

The J gene is TRBJ1-2, the V gene TRBV6-5; maybe TRBD1 (6 bases). The germline V gene has CDR1 MNHEY and CDR2 SVGAGI. The CDR3 has 12 amino acids. V gave up 5 bases and J gave up 5 bases, with 9 bases separating them. CDR3 nucleotide sequence: TGTGCCAGCAGTACACAGGGTTATGGCTACACCTTC. It is translated as CASSTQGYGYTF.

The CDR3 protein is CASSQVGVAGASYEQYF. In nucleotides, the CDR3 is TGTGCCAGCAGCCAAGTTGGGGTAGCGGGGGCCTCCTACGAGCAGTACTTC. This chain links TRBV4-2 with TRBJ2-7; 9 nucleotides agree with TRBD2. The CDR3 has 17 amino acids. Trimming at V came to 1 base and at J to 0 bases, leaving 7 bases not matched to a gene. Germline CDR1 reads LGHNA; CDR2 reads YNFKEQ.

The CDR3 DNA sequence: TGTGCCAGCAGCCAACAGCGAAACTATGGCTACACCTTC. Translation: CASSQQRNYGYTF. The chain joins TRBV12-3 or TRBV12-4 to TRBJ1-2; D is ambiguous. The CDR3 has 13 residues. Trimming cost V 6 bases and J 2 bases, with 10 bases left between them.

The chain is built from TRBV15 and TRBJ2-7, with D possibly matching TRBD2 (6 bases). The CDR3 totals 17 residues. V lost 3 bases and J lost 3, with 21 bases in between. The germline CDR1 and CDR2 sequences are LNHNV and YYDKDF (reference sequence). The CDR3, as DNA: TGTGCCACCAGCAGCCTCCCAGGGCGGGGCGACGGCTACGAGCAGTACTTC. Amino acid sequence: CATSSLPGRGDGYEQYF.

V gene TRBV18 combines with J gene TRBJ1-1, with a possible D match to TRBD1 (6 bases). Germline CDR1 is KGHSH and CDR2 is LQKENI. V dropped 5 bases and J dropped 3 bases, with 10 bases sitting between them. The CDR3 sequence is 13 residues long. The CDR3: CASSLQGDTEAFF. CDR3 bases: TGTGCCAGCTCATTACAGGGCGACACTGAAGCTTTCTTT. Supplemented by reference TRBV18 and TRBJ1-1, the full variable domain reads NAGVMQNPRHLVRRRGQEARLRCSPMKGHSHVYWYRQLPEEGLKFMVYLQKENIIDESGMPKERFSAEFPKEGPSILRIQQVVRGDSAAYFCASSLQGDTEAFFGQGTRLTVV.

By sample fraction, this clone is large. Distinct nucleotide sequences in the sample also encode this CDR3. The chain uses TRBV6-2 or TRBV6-3 and TRBJ1-1; no clear D gene. V shed 5 bases and J shed 11 bases, with 12 bases lying between them. Germline assignment: CDR1 MNHEY and CDR2 SVGEGT. The CDR3 spans 11 residues. CDR3 sequence: CASSPGLEAFF. The CDR3 DNA reads as TGTGCCAGCAGTCCGGGATTGGAGGCTTTCTTT.

The gene calls are TRBV6-2 or TRBV6-3 and TRBJ2-1; 10 bases are shared with TRBD2. Germline-derived CDR1 and CDR2 are MNHEY and SVGEGT. V shed 6 bases and J 5 bases; nucleotides not matched to a gene: 13. The CDR3 spans 17 residues. The CDR3 coding sequence is TGTGCCAGCAGCCCACTACCGGGACTAGCGAAAAACAATGAGCAGTTCTTC. Its translation: CASSPLPGLAKNNEQFF.

The rearrangement links TRBV27 to TRBJ2-1; 9 bases align to TRBD1. Germline CDR1 is MNHEY and CDR2 is SMNVEV (reference sequence). The CDR3 length is 13 residues. V lost 4 bases to trimming and J lost 11 bases; unmatched junction nucleotides: 6. CDR3 DNA sequence: TGTGCCAGCAGTTCCGGGACAGGGTTTCAGCAGTTCTTC. This codes for CASSSGTGFQQFF.

The gene calls are TRBV6-6 and TRBJ1-2; TRBD1 matches at 8 bases. V shed 6 bases and J 7 bases; nucleotides not matched to a gene: 7. Germline CDR1 reads MNHNY; CDR2 reads SVGAGI (reference sequence). CDR3 length: 13 residues. The CDR3 spells CASSISGQGGYTF. The CDR3 nucleotides are TGTGCCAGCAGCATTAGCGGACAGGGTGGCTACACCTTC.

The chain recombines TRBV7-6 with TRBJ1-4; 8 nucleotides match TRBD1. After removal of 5 bases from V and 5 bases from J, the junction contained 7 bases not matched to a gene. The CDR3 consists of 15 residues. From germline, CDR1 is SGHVS and CDR2 FNYEAQ. CDR3 DNA sequence: TGTGCCAGCAGCCCAAGGACAGGGCTCAATGAAAAACTGTTTTTT. Encoded protein: CASSPRTGLNEKLFF.

CDR3 sequence reads: CASSLGSSGGNTIYF. As DNA, the CDR3 is TGTGCCAGCAGCTTGGGCAGCTCAGGTGGAAACACCATATATTTT. The chain links TRBV14 to TRBJ1-3; D is ambiguous. The germline CDR1 and CDR2 sequences are SGHDN and FVKESK. Trimming cost V 5 bases and J 3 bases, with 14 bases left between them. This CDR3 region has 15 residues.

This clone appeared a single time. The CDR3 bases are TGCGCCAGCAGCTTGGCCAACAGGGAAAGGGGTACTGAAGCTTTCTTT. Protein: CASSLANRERGTEAFF. The V and J genes are TRBV5-1 and TRBJ1-1, with D possibly TRBD1 on 6 matching bases. The CDR3 consists of 16 residues. CDR1 and CDR2 (germline): SGHRS, YFSETQ. Deletions cut 0 bases from V and 5 bases from J, with 17 bases between.